This TCR beta chain was recorded in a study of T-cell reconstitution after alpha-beta-depleted transplantation in children. For this clonotype: Its specificity is not known.

Findings and caveats of the study: The study traced high day-60 TCRbeta diversity in some patients to surviving recipient T cells and thymic progenitors.

Unique molecular identifiers were built into the TCRbeta library. TCRdb passed the PCR reads through MiXCR, listing each CDR3 protein once. The table lists a few hundred thousand distinct CDR3 sequences, roughly a quarter of them singletons. CDR1 and CDR2 from the germline V gene are LNHNV and YYDKDF (reference sequence). V gave up 2 bases and J gave up 1 base, with 13 bases separating them. The CDR3 covers 16 residues. V usage is TRBV15 and J usage is TRBJ2-3; D uncertain. The TCR sequence derives from a boy in the first two years of life with Wiskott-Aldrich syndrome, due to receive a stem cell transplant. The sequences come from PBMCs, collected before TCRalphabeta/CD19-depleted stem cell transplant. In nucleotides, the CDR3 is TGTGCCACCAGCAGATTCACCCTACGGGGCACAGATACGCAGTATTTT. Amino acids: CATSRFTLRGTDTQYF.